A single sample gave rise to the 27 T cell receptor beta chains below, sequenced in a study of CD8+ T cells in alopecia areata. Treatment given: oral pan-JAK inhibitor, 5-10 mg twice daily. cDNA serving as the sequencing template came from extracted, reverse transcribed RNA. Profiled with immunoSEQ multiplex PCR; TCRdb holds only in-frame clones, not every one. The repertoire has tens of thousands of clones, about 30% of them found once; the top ten carry around 14%. The sample consisted of CD8+ T cells sorted from blood, taken at week 4, from a patient treated with tofacitinib. These receptors were collected from a human donor with alopecia areata.

The V and J genes are TRBV29-1 and TRBJ2-7; perhaps TRBD1 as D (5 bases). The CDR3 consists of 13 residues. Trimming took off 3 bases at V and 2 bases at J, with 11 bases between the two ends. The germline V gene has CDR1 SQVTM and CDR2 ANQGSEA. CDR3 residues: CSVEKGQPYEQYF. The DNA for the CDR3 is TGCAGCGTTGAGAAGGGGCAGCCCTACGAGCAGTACTTC.

CDR3 bases: TGTGCCAGCAGCGCCATAGGGACAGCAAACACTGAAGCTTTCTTT. Its protein is CASSAIGTANTEAFF. The rearrangement joins TRBV7-6 to TRBJ1-1; TRBD1 agrees at 7 bases. Germline loops: CDR1 SGHVS, CDR2 FNYEAQ. The CDR3 runs 15 residues. The V segment lost 5 bases and the J segment 2 bases; nucleotides outside the gene matches: 8.

This chain links TRBV29-1 with TRBJ2-3; TRBD2 agrees at 10 bases. J gave up 4 bases and V 0 bases, and 7 bases lay outside the gene matches. The CDR3 sequence is 16 residues long. Germline values: CDR1 SQVTM, CDR2 ANQGSEA. In DNA form, the CDR3 reads TGCAGCGTTGAAGATCGGGCTAGCGGGAGAGCAGATACGCAGTATTTT. Translation: CSVEDRASGRADTQYF.

The J gene is TRBJ2-7, the V gene TRBV29-1, with D perhaps assigned TRBD1 or TRBD2 (6 bases each). Between the trimmed V and J ends, which lost 7 bases and 4 bases, there was a span of 14 bases. The CDR3 runs 12 residues. Germline V gene data show CDR1 as SQVTM and CDR2 as ANQGSEA. This CDR3 reads CSAGDAGYEQYF. In DNA, the CDR3 is TGCAGCGCAGGGGACGCGGGGTACGAGCAGTACTTC.

Here the CDR3 DNA reads TGCGCCAGCAGCCTAATTCCCGGATTAGCGAGAACATACGAGCAGTACTTC. Protein product: CASSLIPGLARTYEQYF. The chain recombines TRBV4-1 with TRBJ2-7; the D gene is possibly TRBD2 (5 bases). The V and J ends lost 4 bases and 4 bases respectively, with 23 bases between them. The CDR3 consists of 17 residues. Germline CDR1 is MGHRA and CDR2 is YSYEKL.

V gene TRBV29-1 combines with J gene TRBJ2-3, with 9 bases matching TRBD2. This CDR3 comprises 15 residues. Looked up from germline, CDR1 is SQVTM and CDR2 is ANQGSEA. V shed 7 bases, J shed 4 bases, and the junction held 12 bases outside the gene matches. CDR3 sequence (DNA): TGCAGCGCCCCGAGGCGGGAGGGCCTCCCAGATACGCAGTATTTT. This gives the protein CSAPRREGLPDTQYF.

The V call is TRBV29-1, the J call TRBJ1-1; D not certain. Trimming removed 4 bases at V and 3 bases at J, with 9 bases between. Germline lookup yields CDR1 SQVTM and CDR2 ANQGSEA. CDR3 size: 12 residues. The CDR3 loop reads CSVVRGDTEAFF. CDR3 nucleotide sequence: TGCAGCGTTGTAAGAGGAGACACTGAAGCTTTCTTT. The whole variable domain, remainder taken from reference TRBV29-1 and TRBJ1-1, is SAVISQKPSRDICQRGTSLTIQCQVDSQVTMMFWYRQQPGQSLTLIATANQGSEATYESGFVIDKFPISRPNLTFSTLTVSNMSPEDSSIYLCSVVRGDTEAFFGQGTRLTVV.

This clone was seen more than once but under ten times. V and J are TRBV27 and TRBJ2-3; TRBD1 might be the D (5 bases). V was cut by 3 bases and J by 6 bases, with 10 bases left in between. This CDR3 has 13 residues. Germline CDR1 and CDR2: MNHEY and SMNVEV (reference sequence). CDR3 coding DNA: TGTGCCAGCAGTTTTAGGGGTGGGGATACGCAGTATTTT. Translation gives CASSFRGGDTQYF.

The genes are TRBV29-1 and TRBJ1-1; D is ambiguous. V was trimmed by 3 bases and J by 1 base, leaving 9 bases between them. The CDR3 is 13 amino acids. From germline, CDR1 is SQVTM and CDR2 ANQGSEA. The CDR3 DNA follows: TGCAGCGTTGACCTAAACAAGAACACTGAAGCTTTCTTT. It yields the protein CSVDLNKNTEAFF.

The CDR3: CASSTRGAVAETQYF. CDR3 in DNA: TGTGCCAGCAGCACCCGAGGAGCGGTTGCCGAGACCCAGTACTTC. The chain couples TRBV7-9 to TRBJ2-5, with D possibly being TRBD2 (5 bases). The CDR3 is 15 amino acids. The V gene's germline CDR1 is SEHNR and CDR2 FQNEAQ (reference sequence). The V and J ends lost 5 bases and 5 bases respectively, with 18 bases between them.

This chain's CDR3 is CSGRTGSGVFYEQFF. CDR3 in DNA: TGCAGCGGCCGGACAGGGTCTGGGGTATTCTATGAGCAGTTCTTC. The rearrangement uses TRBV29-1 and TRBJ2-1, with TRBD1 identical over 8 bases. V lost 7 bases, J lost 8 bases, and 16 bases stayed unmatched. CDR3 length: 15 amino acids. Per the germline V gene, CDR1 is SQVTM and CDR2 is ANQGSEA.

This chain connects TRBV30 to TRBJ1-1; D not certain. The CDR3 has 13 amino acids. Per germline, CDR1 GTSNPN and CDR2 SVGIG (reference sequence). Trimming left V 0 bases short and J 4 bases short, with 9 bases between. The CDR3 protein is CAWSVEGSTEAFF. The CDR3 DNA sequence: TGTGCCTGGAGTGTAGAAGGTAGCACTGAAGCTTTCTTT.

The V and J genes are TRBV30 and TRBJ1-1; D ambiguous. The germline V gene has CDR1 GTSNPN and CDR2 SVGIG (reference sequence). This CDR3 spans 12 amino acids. V lost 0 bases to trimming and J lost 5 bases, with 7 bases between them. The CDR3 nucleotides read TGTGCCTGGAGTGTACTTGGGACTGAAGCTTTCTTT. Amino acids: CAWSVLGTEAFF. The full variable domain, in which reference TRBV30 and TRBJ1-1 provide the parts outside the CDR3, is SQTIHQWPATLVQPVGSPLSLECTVEGTSNPNLYWYRQAAGRGLQLLFYSVGIGQISSEVPQNLSASRPQDRQFILSSKKLLLSDSGFYLCAWSVLGTEAFFGQGTRLTVV.

The chain couples TRBV29-1 to TRBJ2-7; D gene uncertain. This CDR3 comprises 11 residues. Germline V lookup: CDR1 SQVTM, CDR2 ANQGSEA. The V end was cut by 6 bases, the J end by 1 base, with 7 bases between. CDR3 sequence (DNA): TGCAGCGTGCTAATGTCCTACGAGCAGTACTTC. Protein sequence: CSVLMSYEQYF.

This chain uses TRBV9 with TRBJ2-1; D is ambiguous. This CDR3 spans 12 amino acids. Trimming took 3 bases from V and 8 from J, leaving 9 bases between them. Germline V gene data show CDR1 as SGDLS and CDR2 as YYNGEE. CDR3 DNA: TGTGCCAGCAGCGCCAGAGTTCATGAGCAGTTCTTC. This gives the protein CASSARVHEQFF.

In its sample, this clone was seen a few times. The V and J genes are TRBV6-6 and TRBJ2-5; D might be TRBD1 (5 bases). The V gene's germline CDR1 is MNHNY and CDR2 SVGAGI (reference sequence). The length of the CDR3 is 13 residues. Trimming shortened V by 6 bases and J by 3 bases, and 11 bases separated the two germline ends. The CDR3 DNA is TGTGCCAGCAGCCCTCGACAGAAAGAGACCCAGTACTTC. As protein: CASSPRQKETQYF.

V usage is TRBV29-1 and J usage is TRBJ1-2; D may be TRBD1 (5 bases). In germline, CDR1 is SQVTM, CDR2 ANQGSEA. The CDR3 runs to 11 residues. Deletions cut 3 bases from V and 8 bases from J, with 10 bases between. CDR3 amino acids: CSVDGGAGYTF. DNA of the CDR3: TGCAGCGTTGATGGAGGGGCGGGCTACACCTTC.

This chain joins TRBV29-1 and TRBJ1-2; no definite D call. V gave up 1 base and J gave up 3 bases, with 6 bases separating them. The germline V gene has CDR1 SQVTM and CDR2 ANQGSEA. The CDR3 sequence is 12 residues long. The CDR3 region is CSVEAGDYGYTF. The CDR3 nucleotides are TGCAGCGTTGAAGCTGGGGACTATGGCTACACCTTC. Full variable domain (rest looked up from reference TRBV29-1 and TRBJ1-2): SAVISQKPSRDICQRGTSLTIQCQVDSQVTMMFWYRQQPGQSLTLIATANQGSEATYESGFVIDKFPISRPNLTFSTLTVSNMSPEDSSIYLCSVEAGDYGYTFGSGTRLTVV.

The rearrangement uses TRBV29-1 and TRBJ1-5; TRBD1 aligns across 9 bases. Germline CDR1 reads SQVTM; CDR2 reads ANQGSEA. The CDR3 covers 15 residues. Losses at the gene ends were 3 bases for V and 1 base for J; bases not matched to a gene: 4. The CDR3 loop is CSVELQGASNQPQHF. The CDR3 DNA sequence: TGCAGCGTTGAGTTACAGGGGGCAAGCAATCAGCCCCAGCATTTT. The full variable domain, its missing parts supplied by reference TRBV29-1 and TRBJ1-5, is SAVISQKPSRDICQRGTSLTIQCQVDSQVTMMFWYRQQPGQSLTLIATANQGSEATYESGFVIDKFPISRPNLTFSTLTVSNMSPEDSSIYLCSVELQGASNQPQHFGDGTRLSIL.

The rearrangement uses TRBV7-8 and TRBJ2-5; D perhaps matches TRBD2 (6 bases). Trimming left V 5 bases short and J 1 base short, with 14 bases between. The CDR3 is 15 amino acids. The germline V gene encodes CDR1 SGHVS and CDR2 FQNEAQ. The CDR3 spells CASSPSSGIQETQYF. The CDR3 DNA reads as TGTGCCAGCAGCCCCAGTAGCGGAATCCAAGAGACCCAGTACTTC. Full variable domain (missing parts from reference TRBV7-8 and TRBJ2-5): GAGVSQSPRYKVAKRGQDVALRCDPISGHVSLFWYQQALGQGPEFLTYFQNEAQLDKSGLPSDRFFAERPEGSVSTLKIQRTQQEDSAVYLCASSPSSGIQETQYFGPGTRLLVL.

This clone was seen only once. The chain combines TRBV6-5 with TRBJ2-7, with 12 positions matching TRBD2. This CDR3 region has 15 residues. J was trimmed by 4 bases and V by 5 bases; bases with no gene match: 6. Germline loops: CDR1 MNHEY, CDR2 SVGAGI. This chain's CDR3 is CASSTGTSGYYEQYF. The CDR3 nucleotides read TGTGCCAGCAGTACCGGGACTAGCGGGTATTACGAGCAGTACTTC.

This clone was seen more than once but under ten times. The rearrangement uses TRBV4-1 and TRBJ2-5; TRBD2 matches 8 bases. J lost 5 bases, V lost 1 base, and 3 bases had no gene match. The CDR3 length is 14 residues. Germline V gene data show CDR1 as MGHRA and CDR2 as YSYEKL. The CDR3 loop reads CASSQAPSGETQYF. The CDR3 region has the DNA TGCGCCAGCAGCCAAGCTCCTAGCGGGGAGACCCAGTACTTC.

V is TRBV29-1 and J is TRBJ2-2, with D uncertain. The germline V and J ends were trimmed by 0 bases and 6 bases, with 11 bases remaining between them. Germline values: CDR1 SQVTM, CDR2 ANQGSEA. This CDR3 region has 14 residues. In nucleotides, the CDR3 is TGCAGCGTTGAAGACAGGAGTTGGGCCGGGGAGCTGTTTTTT. Its protein product is CSVEDRSWAGELFF.

In regard to this clone: This may arise from a read error, as a much more abundant clone is one base away. CDR3 in amino acids: CASSLGGQPQHF. The CDR3 coding sequence is TGTGCCAGCAGCTTAGGGGGGCAGCCCCAGCATTTT. This rearrangement joins TRBV13 to TRBJ1-5; D uncertain. The CDR3 loop spans 12 amino acids. Per germline, CDR1 PRHDT and CDR2 FYEKMQ (reference sequence). V lost 0 bases, J lost 7 bases, and 4 bases lay in between. Using reference TRBV13 and TRBJ1-5 for the parts outside the CDR3, the full variable domain is AAGVIQSPRHLIKEKRETATLKCYPIPRHDTVYWYQQGPGQDPQFLISFYEKMQSDKGSIPDRFSAQQFSDYHSELNMSSLELGDSALYFCASSLGGQPQHFGDGTRLSIL.

Only a few counts were recorded for this clone. The V and J genes are TRBV29-1 and TRBJ2-5, with D hard to call. V was shortened by 6 bases and J by 5 bases, with 4 bases between the two germline ends. From germline, CDR1 is SQVTM and CDR2 ANQGSEA. The CDR3 sequence is 9 residues long. This CDR3 reads CSVLETQYF. In nucleotides, the CDR3 is TGCAGCGTGTTGGAGACCCAGTACTTC.

The J gene is TRBJ2-7, the V gene TRBV29-1, with a weak D call TRBD1 (6 bases). V lost 8 bases and J 2 bases, leaving 13 bases between the germline ends. This CDR3 has 12 amino acids. The germline CDR1 and CDR2 sequences are SQVTM and ANQGSEA. In DNA form, the CDR3 reads TGCAGCCCTGGAGACAGGCCCTACGAGCAGTACTTC. Protein product: CSPGDRPYEQYF.

This sequence joins TRBV6-5 and TRBJ2-5, with TRBD1 identical over 7 bases. The CDR3 has 14 amino acids. With V trimmed by 5 bases and J by 3 bases, 6 bases remained unmatched. Germline CDR1 is MNHEY and CDR2 is SVGAGI. CDR3 region: CASSPYRGEETQYF. CDR3 coding DNA: TGTGCCAGCAGTCCTTACAGGGGAGAAGAGACCCAGTACTTC.